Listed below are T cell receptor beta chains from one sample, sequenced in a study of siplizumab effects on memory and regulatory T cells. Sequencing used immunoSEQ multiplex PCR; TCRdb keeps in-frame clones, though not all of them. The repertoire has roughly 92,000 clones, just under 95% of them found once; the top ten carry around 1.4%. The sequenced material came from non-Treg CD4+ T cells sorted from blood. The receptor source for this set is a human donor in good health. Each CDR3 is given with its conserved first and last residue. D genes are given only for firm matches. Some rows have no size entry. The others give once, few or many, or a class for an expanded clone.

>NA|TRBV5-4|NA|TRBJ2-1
CASSRLLRTNEQFF
TGTGCCAGCAGCCGTCTGCTCAGGACCAATGAGCAGTTCTTC
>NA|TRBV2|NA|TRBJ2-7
CASMRGRSSYEQYF
TGTGCCAGCATGAGGGGACGAAGCTCCTACGAGCAGTACTTC
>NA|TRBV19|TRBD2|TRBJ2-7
CASSPTGGKRGNEQYF
TGTGCCAGTAGTCCGACGGGGGGGAAGAGGGGAAACGAGCAGTACTTC
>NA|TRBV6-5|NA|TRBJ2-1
CASSPPTGYNEQFF
TGTGCCAGCAGTCCCCCGACAGGTTACAATGAGCAGTTCTTC
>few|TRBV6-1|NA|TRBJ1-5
CASSEAGNQPQHF
TGTGCCAGCAGTGAAGCTGGGAATCAGCCCCAGCATTTT
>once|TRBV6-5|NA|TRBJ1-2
CASSYAKRQVPDGYTF
TGTGCCAGCAGTTACGCCAAAAGACAGGTCCCGGATGGCTACACCTTC
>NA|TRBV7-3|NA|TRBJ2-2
CASSLGPGLTTGELFF
TGTGCCAGCAGCTTAGGACCTGGACTTACAACCGGGGAGCTGTTTTTT
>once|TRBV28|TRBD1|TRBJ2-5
CASSVPGQGKETQYF
TGTGCCAGCAGTGTGCCGGGACAGGGGAAAGAGACCCAGTACTTC
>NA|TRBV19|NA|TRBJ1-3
CASSETGPGQNTIYF
TGTGCCAGTAGTGAGACGGGTCCGGGTCAGAACACCATATATTTT
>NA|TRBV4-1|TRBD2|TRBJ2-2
CASSQAYGRSGELFF
TGCGCCAGCAGCCAAGCGTACGGGAGGTCCGGGGAGCTGTTTTTT
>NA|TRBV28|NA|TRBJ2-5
CASSTPSKETQYF
TGTGCCAGCAGTACGCCTTCTAAAGAGACCCAGTACTTC
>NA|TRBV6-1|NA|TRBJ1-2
CASSQQGTGNYGYTF
TGTGCCAGCAGTCAACAGGGAACGGGAAACTATGGCTACACCTTC
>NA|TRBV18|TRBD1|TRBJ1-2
CASSPYPRDSSSGYTF
TGTGCCAGCTCACCTTACCCCCGGGACAGTTCATCTGGCTACACCTTC
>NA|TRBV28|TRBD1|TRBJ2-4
CASSWDRGPTNIQYF
TGTGCCAGCAGTTGGGACAGGGGGCCTACAAACATTCAGTACTTC
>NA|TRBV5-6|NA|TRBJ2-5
CASSYGETQYF
TGTGCCAGCAGCTACGGAGAGACCCAGTACTTC
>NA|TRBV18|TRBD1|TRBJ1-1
CASSLTGQGSEAFF
TGTGCCAGCTCACTGACTGGACAGGGCTCTGAAGCTTTCTTT
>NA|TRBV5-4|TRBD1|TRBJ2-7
CASSPRNRGPTYEQYF
TGTGCCAGCAGCCCTAGAAACAGGGGCCCAACCTACGAGCAGTACTTC
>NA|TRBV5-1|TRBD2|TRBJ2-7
CASSLRTLAGTSYEQYF
TGCGCCAGCAGCTTGCGAACCCTAGCGGGGACCTCCTACGAGCAGTACTTC
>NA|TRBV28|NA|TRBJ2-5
CASSPSVIQETQYF
TGTGCCAGCAGCCCCTCGGTTATACAAGAGACCCAGTACTTC
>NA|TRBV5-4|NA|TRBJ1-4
CASSLGQNEKLFF
TGTGCCAGCAGCTTGGGTCAGAATGAAAAACTGTTTTTT
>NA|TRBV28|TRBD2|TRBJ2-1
CASSFRLAGGLYYNEQFF
TGTGCCAGCAGTTTTAGGCTAGCGGGAGGCCTTTACTACAATGAGCAGTTCTTC
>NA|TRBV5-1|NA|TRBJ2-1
CASSFDIGNEQFF
TGCGCCAGCAGCTTCGATATTGGCAATGAGCAGTTCTTC
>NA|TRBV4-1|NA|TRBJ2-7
CASSQVTKGGYEQYF
TGCGCCAGCAGCCAAGTAACTAAAGGGGGATACGAGCAGTACTTC
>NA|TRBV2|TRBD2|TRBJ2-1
CASGGRLAAYNEQFF
TGTGCCAGCGGAGGGAGACTAGCGGCTTACAATGAGCAGTTCTTC
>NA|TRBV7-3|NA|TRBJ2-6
CASSVGGTLSSGANVLTF
TGTGCCAGCAGCGTTGGGGGGACGCTGAGCTCTGGGGCCAACGTCCTGACTTTC
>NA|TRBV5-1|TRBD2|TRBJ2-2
CASSLTSGRRTGELFF
TGCGCCAGCAGCTTGACTAGCGGGAGGAGGACCGGGGAGCTGTTTTTT
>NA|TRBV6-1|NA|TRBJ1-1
CASITGRRTTEAFF
TGTGCCAGCATCACGGGGAGGCGCACGACTGAAGCTTTCTTT
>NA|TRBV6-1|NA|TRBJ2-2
CATSSRRNTGELFF
TGTGCCACCTCGTCCAGACGGAACACCGGGGAGCTGTTTTTT
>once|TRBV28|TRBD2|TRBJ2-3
CASSPIRTAGGGDTQYF
TGTGCCAGCAGTCCGATACGGACAGCGGGAGGAGGGGATACGCAGTATTTT
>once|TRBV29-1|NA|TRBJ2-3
CSVVGTDTQYF
TGCAGCGTTGTGGGGACAGATACGCAGTATTTT
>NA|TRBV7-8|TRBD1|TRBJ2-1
CASSGRTGGSYNEQFF
TGTGCCAGCAGCGGAAGGACAGGGGGGTCCTACAATGAGCAGTTCTTC
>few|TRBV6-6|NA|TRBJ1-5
CASSPHSGGGQPQHF
TGTGCCAGCAGCCCCCATTCCGGGGGCGGTCAGCCCCAGCATTTT
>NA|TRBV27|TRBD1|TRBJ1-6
CASSRGQGYNSPLHF
TGTGCCAGCAGTCGAGGACAGGGCTATAATTCACCCCTCCACTTT
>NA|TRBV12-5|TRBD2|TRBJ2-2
CASGLVTVSGMGWELFF
TGTGCTAGTGGTTTGGTAACTGTTAGCGGGATGGGCTGGGAGCTGTTTTTT
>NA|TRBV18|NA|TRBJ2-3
CASSPPLGGVGTDTQYF
TGTGCCAGCTCACCACCCTTGGGGGGAGTTGGCACAGATACGCAGTATTTT
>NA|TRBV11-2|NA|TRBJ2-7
CASSLDQGRVSYEQYF
TGTGCCAGCAGCTTAGATCAGGGACGGGTCTCCTACGAGCAGTACTTC
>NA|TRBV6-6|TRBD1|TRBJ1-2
CASSYGTDYGYTF
TGTGCCAGCAGTTACGGGACAGACTATGGCTACACCTTC
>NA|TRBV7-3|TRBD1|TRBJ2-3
CASSFRGPTDTQYF
TGTGCCAGCAGCTTCAGGGGGCCAACAGATACGCAGTATTTT
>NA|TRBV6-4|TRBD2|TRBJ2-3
CASSPSGSGTDTQYF
TGTGCCAGCAGTCCAAGCGGGAGCGGAACAGATACGCAGTATTTT
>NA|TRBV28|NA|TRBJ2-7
CASSLAVHAYEQYF
TGTGCCAGCAGTTTAGCTGTTCACGCCTACGAGCAGTACTTC